The rows below give T cell receptor beta chains drawn from one sample of a study of cytomegalovirus exposure and HLA in healthy donors. Profiled with immunoSEQ multiplex PCR; TCRdb holds only in-frame clones, not every one. The data contain around 94,000 clones, 84% of them singletons. Sequencing was performed on PBMCs. The receptors come from a man in his late teens or twenties in good health and CMV-seronegative. Both conserved end residues are part of each CDR3. The D gene is left open where the match is weak. Size tells how often a clone was seen (once, few, many) or the class of an expanded clone, and some rows leave it out.

abundance,d_gene,v_gene,j_gene,CDR3nt,CDR3aa
NA,NA,TRBV7-2,TRBJ2-1,TGTGCCAGCAGCCCACGGGACTCCAACTACAATGAGCAGTTCTTC,CASSPRDSNYNEQFF
NA,TRBD1,TRBV6-5,TRBJ1-5,TGTGCCAGCAGCAGGGACAGCTATCAGCCCCAGCATTTT,CASSRDSYQPQHF
NA,TRBD1,TRBV4-1,TRBJ2-2,TGCGCCAGCAGCCAAGACCCGGGACAGGGGGCCGGCGGGGAGCTGTTTTTT,CASSQDPGQGAGGELFF
NA,NA,TRBV9,TRBJ1-1,TGTGCCAGCAGCGTCGCATCGCCCGAACAGGGCGAGTTT,CASSVASPEQGEF
NA,TRBD1,TRBV29-1,TRBJ1-2,TGCAGCGTGAGACAGGGTGGTGGCTACACCTTC,CSVRQGGGYTF
NA,NA,TRBV28,TRBJ1-2,TGTGCCAGCAGTTTAGGTTCAGTCCTTTCCGGCTACACCTTC,CASSLGSVLSGYTF
NA,NA,TRBV6-5,TRBJ1-1,TGTGCCAGCAGTTACGGGCAGGGAAACACTGAAGCTTTCTTT,CASSYGQGNTEAFF
once,NA,TRBV28,TRBJ1-1,TGTGCCAGCAGCCTCGGGGGGGCTGAAGCTTTCTTT,CASSLGGAEAFF
NA,NA,TRBV5-1,TRBJ2-2,TGCGCCAGCAGCTTAGATGAGGTGAACACCGGGGAGCTGTTTTTT,CASSLDEVNTGELFF
NA,TRBD1,TRBV27,TRBJ1-1,TGTGCCATAGGACGGCTGTTCTCGTCAACAGGGGGAGCTTTCTTT,CAIGRLFSSTGGAFF
few,TRBD2,TRBV5-4,TRBJ2-7,TGTGCCAGCAGCTCCGGACTAGCGGGAGTCCCCTACGAGCAGTACTTC,CASSSGLAGVPYEQYF
NA,TRBD2,TRBV5-1,TRBJ2-7,TGCGCCAGCAGCCCTTTGGTAGCGGGAGAAAGAGAGCAGTACTTC,CASSPLVAGEREQYF
few,NA,TRBV19,TRBJ1-1,TGTGCCAGTAGCCCCGCGGGGACTGGTGAGACTGAAGCTTTCTTT,CASSPAGTGETEAFF
NA,TRBD2,TRBV13,TRBJ2-7,TGTGCCAGCAGCTCCAAGGGGACTAGCTCCTACGAGCAGTACTTC,CASSSKGTSSYEQYF
NA,NA,TRBV27,TRBJ2-1,TGTGCCAGCAGTGCCTTAGAGTTATATGAGCAGTTCTTC,CASSALELYEQFF
NA,NA,TRBV5-5,TRBJ1-5,TGTGCCAGCAGCCCTGCTGAGGGTGGTAGCAATCAGCCCCAGCATTTT,CASSPAEGGSNQPQHF
NA,NA,TRBV7-8,TRBJ2-1,TGTGCCAGCAGCCCACGGGAAGTTAGCGGTGGAAATGAGCAGTTCTTC,CASSPREVSGGNEQFF
few,NA,TRBV4-1,TRBJ1-1,TGCGCCAGCAGCTTTTCGGAACAGGCTCCCCTAAAAGCTTTCTTT,CASSFSEQAPLKAFF
NA,TRBD2,TRBV20-1,TRBJ2-3,TGCAGTGCTAGCGGGGGGAGAGCGCAGTATTTT,CSASGGRAQYF
few,NA,TRBV9,TRBJ2-5,TGTGCCAGCAGCGTAGGAGAAGAGACCCAGTACTTC,CASSVGEETQYF
NA,TRBD2,TRBV19,TRBJ2-3,TGTGCCAGTAGTATTCCCCTATTTCTTTCTCTTCCGGGAGGAGATACGCAGTATTTT,CASSIPLFLSLPGGDTQYF
NA,TRBD1,TRBV7-9,TRBJ1-2,TGTGCCAGCAGCCCGATGTCGGGACAGGCGAACTATGGCTACACCTTC,CASSPMSGQANYGYTF
NA,NA,TRBV30,TRBJ1-1,TGTGCCTGGGACCTTGACTGGAACACTGAAGCTTTCTTT,CAWDLDWNTEAFF
NA,NA,TRBV2,TRBJ1-6,TGTGCCAGCAGCGAATGGAGGGACTTGGCAGGGCGTTATAATTCACCCCTCCACTTT,CASSEWRDLAGRYNSPLHF
NA,TRBD2,TRBV27,TRBJ2-1,TGTGCCAGCACCCTGTACCTAGCGGGGGACAATGAGCAGTTCTTC,CASTLYLAGDNEQFF
NA,NA,TRBV28,TRBJ1-6,TGTGCCAACCAGGGGCTGAGGAATTCACCCCTCCACTTT,CANQGLRNSPLHF
NA,NA,TRBV30,TRBJ1-2,TGTGCCTGGAGCGAACCTTGGCGGCTCAACTATGGCTACACCTTC,CAWSEPWRLNYGYTF
once,NA,TRBV5-6,TRBJ1-2,TGTGCCAGCAGCTTGGATACGGGGACTAAATCTAACTATGGCTACACCTTC,CASSLDTGTKSNYGYTF
NA,TRBD1,TRBV30,TRBJ1-1,TGTGCCTGGGGACAGGTGAACACTGAAGCTTTCTTT,CAWGQVNTEAFF
NA,NA,TRBV18,TRBJ2-3,TGTGCCAGCTCACGAATAGCAGATACGCAGTATTTT,CASSRIADTQYF
NA,NA,TRBV9,TRBJ2-5,TGTGCCAGCAGCGTAGAAGGAGGGCGAGGGGAGACCCAGTACTTC,CASSVEGGRGETQYF
NA,NA,TRBV6-5,TRBJ1-5,TGTGCCAGCTCCTCAAGGGGCTCGTATCAGCCCCAGCATTTT,CASSSRGSYQPQHF
NA,TRBD2,TRBV27,TRBJ2-1,TGTGCCAGCAGTTTATATCCCCCGACTAGCGGGAGGGACAATGAGCAGTTCTTC,CASSLYPPTSGRDNEQFF
NA,NA,TRBV7-8,TRBJ2-7,TGTGCCAGCAGCTTAGCGCTGCGCGCTAGCTCCTACGAGCAGTACTTC,CASSLALRASSYEQYF
NA,TRBD1,TRBV6-5,TRBJ2-7,TGTGCCAGCAGCCCGGGACAGGGATACTACGAGCAGTACTTC,CASSPGQGYYEQYF
NA,NA,TRBV28,TRBJ2-5,TGTGCCAGCAGTTTGGTGGCGGGCAAGACCCAGTACTTC,CASSLVAGKTQYF
once,TRBD1,TRBV2,TRBJ1-5,TGTGCCAGCAGTCGGACAGGGGGTAATCAGCCCCAGCATTTT,CASSRTGGNQPQHF
NA,TRBD2,TRBV7-9,TRBJ2-1,TGTGCCAGCAGCTTAGGTAGCGGGGACCTGAATGAGCAGTTCTTC,CASSLGSGDLNEQFF
NA,NA,TRBV7-9,TRBJ1-1,TGTGCCAGCAGCTCGGGACTGATTGAAGCTTTCTTT,CASSSGLIEAFF
NA,NA,TRBV30,TRBJ1-5,TGTGCCTGGGCCGGAATGCGGGCTCAGCCCCAGCATTTT,CAWAGMRAQPQHF
NA,NA,TRBV7-6,TRBJ1-2,TGTGCCAGCAGCTTAGACCCACAGGCCGATGAGAGTGGCTACACCTTC,CASSLDPQADESGYTF
NA,NA,TRBV7-2,TRBJ2-5,TGTGCCAGCAGCTTTAAGAGCGGAGCGTACCAAGAGACCCAGTACTTC,CASSFKSGAYQETQYF
NA,TRBD1,TRBV5-4,TRBJ1-1,TGTGCCAGCAGCCCGGGACAGATAATGAACACTGAAGCTTTCTTT,CASSPGQIMNTEAFF